The clone carrying this T cell receptor beta chain was counted a single time. Antigen unknown. This sample stems from a study of cytomegalovirus exposure and HLA in healthy donors. Study findings and constraints: A few CMV-associated chains were confirmed in vitro to be specific for CMV antigens.

PCR employed 60 Vbeta and 13 Jbeta primers. Study processing details: In a later analysis, around 10 million of tens of millions of unique beta chains occurred in at least two donors. Libraries were prepared by immunoSEQ multiplex PCR; TCRdb keeps only in-frame clonotypes and omits some of them. V, J and clone size are taken as reported in that table, and D and trimming were inferred from the DNA itself. The sample holds some 150,000 clones, about 80% seen once. CDR3 size: 16 residues. Trimming cost V 3 bases and J 0 bases, with 13 bases left between them. Germline values: CDR1 SGDLS, CDR2 YYNGEE. The chain carries TRBV9 and TRBJ1-5; unclear D gene. The sequenced sample was PBMCs. The clonotype originates from a woman aged 40 to 55 in good health and CMV-seronegative. The CDR3 nucleotides are TGTGCCAGCAGCGCTCCTACCCGGGATAGCAATCAGCCCCAGCATTTT. It yields the protein CASSAPTRDSNQPQHF. Full variable domain (remainder filled in from reference TRBV9 and TRBJ1-5): DSGVTQTPKHLITATGQRVTLRCSPRSGDLSVYWYQQSLDQGLQFLIQYYNGEERAKGNILERFSAQQFPDLHSELNLSSLELGDSALYFCASSAPTRDSNQPQHFGDGTRLSIL.